This TCR beta chain was observed in a study of CD8 T cells in Susac syndrome. RNA amounts of 0.5 to 1 ug underwent reverse transcription with random hexamers. Each CDR3 protein is one row after TCRdb ran MiXCR on the immunoSEQ multiplex PCR reads. Of 150,000 to 200,000 distinct CDR3 sequences listed, around 94% were seen once; the top ten hold 0.075% to 0.095%. The CDR3 is 16 amino acids. Looked up from germline, CDR1 is SGHVS and CDR2 is FNYEAQ. V gave up 4 bases and J gave up 6 bases; unmatched junction bases: 6. The clonotype comes from a human donor with multiple sclerosis. This chain joins TRBV7-6 and TRBJ2-2; 12 nucleotides agree with TRBD2. The sequencing sample was made of CD4+ T cells from PBMCs. CDR3 protein: CASSSPGLAGPGELFF. CDR3 coding DNA: TGTGCCAGCAGCTCACCTGGACTAGCGGGACCCGGGGAGCTGTTTTTT.